The clone carrying this T cell receptor (beta chain) was seen ten or more times. Antigen unknown. These data come from a study of T cell repertoires in cytomegalovirus infection. In TCRdb, the reads were re-called with MiXCR into one record per CDR3 protein. The sample has about 770,000 distinct CDR3 sequences; 25% to 30% are singletons. In germline, CDR1 is SGHTA, CDR2 FQGNSA. Deletions cut 7 bases from V and 0 bases from J, with 13 bases between. The CDR3 totals 15 residues. This clonotype originated in a human donor in good health (CMV status not recorded). Some clones in this sample may be carry-over from other donors' samples. The rearrangement links TRBV7-2 to TRBJ2-1, with no clear D. This specimen consisted of cultured CD8+ T cells from PBMCs, obtained from culture after CMV antigen stimulation. The CDR3 here is CASTSDPSSYNEQFF. The CDR3 DNA reads TGTGCCAGCACCTCCGACCCGAGCTCCTACAATGAGCAGTTCTTC.